This T cell receptor (beta chain) was documented in a study of regulatory T cells in long-lasting Graves disease. Time point here: newly diagnosed GD, antithyroid drugs for less than 3 months. Making the TCR library involved RNA that had been extracted from PBMCs. Germline assignment: CDR1 LGHDT and CDR2 YNNKEL (reference sequence). This CDR3 has 15 residues. The J segment lost 2 bases and the V segment lost 2 bases, leaving 5 bases of the junction unmatched. This clonotype was observed a handful of times. To make TCR beta libraries, researchers used iRepertoire HTBI primers and Arm-PCR of CDR3 regions. A single record per CDR3 protein comes from TCRdb applying MiXCR to the multiplex PCR reads. This table has over 350,000 distinct CDR3 sequences, about 15% appearing once. This same sample was also part of a study on T cells in Graves' hyperthyroidism and ophthalmopathy.

The source was peripheral blood mononuclear cells (PBMCs), collected at new diagnosis, from a patient treated with antithyroid drugs. The clonotype comes from a middle-aged woman with Graves disease. V usage is TRBV3-1 and J usage is TRBJ1-2, with TRBD1 matching 7 bases. CDR3 bases: TGTGCCAGCAGCCAACCGGGACAGATAAACTATGGCTACACCTTC. It yields the protein CASSQPGQINYGYTF. The full variable domain, its missing parts supplied by reference TRBV3-1 and TRBJ1-2, is DTAVSQTPKYLVTQMGNDKSIKCEQNLGHDTMYWYKQDSKKFLKIMFSYNNKELIINETVPNRFSPKSPDKAHLNLHINSLELGDSAVYFCASSQPGQINYGYTFGSGTRLTVV.